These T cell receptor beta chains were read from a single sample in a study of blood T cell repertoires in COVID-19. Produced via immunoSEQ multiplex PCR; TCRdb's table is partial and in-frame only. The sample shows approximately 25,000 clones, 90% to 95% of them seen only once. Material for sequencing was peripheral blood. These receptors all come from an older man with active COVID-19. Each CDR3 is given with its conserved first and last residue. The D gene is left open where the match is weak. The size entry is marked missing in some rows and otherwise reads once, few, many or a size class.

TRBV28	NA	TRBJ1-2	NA	CASSLGGVPKRGYTF	TGTGCCAGCAGTTTAGGGGGGGTTCCAAAGAGGGGCTACACCTTC
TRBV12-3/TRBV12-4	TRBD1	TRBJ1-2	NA	CASGQGARGYTF	TGTGCCAGTGGACAGGGGGCGAGAGGCTACACCTTC
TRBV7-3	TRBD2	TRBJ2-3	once	CASSLTSGGAGSTDTQYF	TGTGCCAGCAGCTTGACTAGCGGGGGGGCCGGGAGCACAGATACGCAGTATTTT
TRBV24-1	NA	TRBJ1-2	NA	CATSDAGVGNYGYTF	TGTGCCACCAGTGATGCAGGGGTAGGGAACTATGGCTACACCTTC
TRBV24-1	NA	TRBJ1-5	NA	CATSGGDNFGAGNQPQHF	TGTGCCACCAGTGGGGGGGATAATTTCGGGGCTGGCAATCAGCCCCAGCATTTT
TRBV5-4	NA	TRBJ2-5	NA	CASSSQVAVQETQYF	TGTGCCAGCAGCTCCCAGGTAGCGGTTCAAGAGACCCAGTACTTC
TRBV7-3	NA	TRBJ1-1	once	CASSSDRNTEAFF	TGTGCCAGCAGCTCGGACAGGAACACTGAAGCTTTCTTT
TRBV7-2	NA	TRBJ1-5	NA	CASSPQGVWQPQHF	TGTGCCAGCAGCCCCCAAGGGGTATGGCAGCCCCAGCATTTT
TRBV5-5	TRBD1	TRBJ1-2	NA	CASSHGQGSLYGYTF	TGTGCCAGCAGCCACGGACAGGGGTCCTTATATGGCTACACCTTC
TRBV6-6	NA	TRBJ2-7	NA	CASTPPDSSYEQYF	TGTGCCAGCACCCCTCCGGACAGCTCCTACGAGCAGTACTTC
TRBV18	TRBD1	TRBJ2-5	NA	CASSPPTGQGASETQYF	TGTGCCAGCTCACCACCGACGGGACAGGGGGCCTCGGAGACCCAGTACTTC
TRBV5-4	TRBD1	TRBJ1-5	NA	CASSINRGPQHF	TGTGCCAGCAGCATTAACAGGGGGCCCCAGCATTTT
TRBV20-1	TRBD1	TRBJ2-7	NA	CSASGEGTESYEQYF	TGCAGTGCTAGTGGGGAAGGGACAGAGAGCTACGAGCAGTACTTC
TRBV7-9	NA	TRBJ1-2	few	CASSLTPPGHNYGYTF	TGTGCCAGCAGCTTAACCCCGCCGGGTCATAACTATGGCTACACCTTC
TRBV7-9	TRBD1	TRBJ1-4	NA	CASSILTGNEKLFF	TGTGCCAGCAGCATTCTGACAGGGAATGAAAAACTGTTTTTT
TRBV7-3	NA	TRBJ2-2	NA	CASSAAGGKGELFF	TGTGCCAGCAGCGCGGCCGGTGGAAAGGGGGAGCTGTTTTTT
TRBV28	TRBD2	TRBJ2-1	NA	CASSLYPFSGDEQFF	TGTGCCAGCAGTTTATACCCCTTTAGCGGGGATGAGCAGTTCTTC
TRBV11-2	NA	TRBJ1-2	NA	CASSRGGQIYGYTF	TGTGCCAGCAGCCGGGGGGGACAAATCTATGGCTACACCTTC
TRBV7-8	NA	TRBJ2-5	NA	CASSPNNRGETQYF	TGTGCCAGCAGCCCCAACAATCGTGGAGAGACCCAGTACTTC
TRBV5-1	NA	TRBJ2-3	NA	CASSSQGRDTQYF	TGCGCCAGCAGCTCACAGGGAAGGGATACGCAGTATTTT
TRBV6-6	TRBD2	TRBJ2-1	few	CASSYPSGLPYNEQFF	TGTGCCAGCAGTTACCCGTCGGGACTACCCTACAATGAGCAGTTCTTC
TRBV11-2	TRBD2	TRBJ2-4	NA	CASTMGGGIQYF	TGTGCCAGCACCATGGGGGGGGGCATTCAGTACTTC